What follows are 27 T cell receptor beta chains derived from one specimen sequenced in a study of regulatory T cells in long-lasting Graves disease. Construction of the TCR beta libraries employed iRepertoire HTBI primers in conjunction with Arm-PCR of CDR3 regions. TCRdb fed the multiplex PCR reads into MiXCR, producing one record per CDR3 protein. This repertoire shows 400,000 to 500,000 distinct CDR3 sequences, roughly a fifth found once; its top ten account for roughly an eighth. Time point denoted: persistent/refractory GD, antithyroid drugs over 5 years with positive TRAb. PBMC RNA was the source of the TCR library. The sequencing here drew on peripheral blood mononuclear cells (PBMCs), taken when the disease was refractory, from a patient treated with antithyroid drugs. The receptors come from a female donor with Graves disease.

This clonotype was detected a few times. This chain joins TRBV20-1 and TRBJ1-2; no reliable D call. Germline CDR1 and CDR2: DFQATT and SNEGSKA (reference sequence). V lost 5 bases and J 4 bases, leaving 11 bases between the germline ends. The CDR3 runs to 12 residues. The CDR3 DNA is TGCAGTGCTGTCACGGTGTCCTATGGCTACACCTTC. It specifies CSAVTVSYGYTF.

This clonotype was seen many times. The chain employs TRBV28 and TRBJ2-7; D is possibly TRBD1 (5 bases). The germline V gene encodes CDR1 MDHEN and CDR2 SYDVKM. The CDR3 is 15 amino acids. The V end lost 7 bases, the J end lost 1 base, and 17 bases lay between the germline ends. The CDR3 spells CASTDAGSKSYEQYF. The CDR3 nucleotides are TGTGCCAGCACCGATGCAGGGTCGAAATCCTACGAGCAGTACTTC.

This clonotype was seen repeatedly, ten times or more. The V gene is TRBV29-1, the J gene TRBJ1-3; TRBD1 aligns across 9 bases. Germline V gene sequence: CDR1 SQVTM, CDR2 ANQGSEA. With 5 bases clipped from V and 4 bases from J, the junction kept 3 bases outside the gene matches. The CDR3 runs 13 residues. The CDR3 DNA reads TGCAGCGTTCTCGGACAGGGGGGAAACACCATATATTTT. Amino acids: CSVLGQGGNTIYF. The full variable domain, rest sourced from reference TRBV29-1 and TRBJ1-3, is SAVISQKPSRDICQRGTSLTIQCQVDSQVTMMFWYRQQPGQSLTLIATANQGSEATYESGFVIDKFPISRPNLTFSTLTVSNMSPEDSSIYLCSVLGQGGNTIYFGEGSWLTVV.

In DNA form, the CDR3 reads TGTGCCAGCAGTTTGCTTCGGGGGGCAGGGACTGAAGCTTTCTTT. It specifies CASSLLRGAGTEAFF. The chain uses TRBV12-3 or TRBV12-4 and TRBJ1-1; tentatively, D is TRBD1 (6 bases). Trimming shortened V by 3 bases and J by 5 bases, and 16 bases separated the two germline ends. The CDR3 sequence is 15 residues long.

Remarks on this clonotype: This clone may be a read error of a much larger clone one base away. The chain joins TRBV7-8 to TRBJ1-2, with D possibly matching TRBD1 (5 bases). Germline CDR1 SGHVS, CDR2 FQNEAQ. CDR3 length: 14 amino acids. With 1 base removed from V and 4 bases from J, the gap between germline ends came to 10 bases. The CDR3 region is CASSLDQGGYGYTF. The CDR3 region has the DNA TGTGCCAGCAGCTTAGATCAGGGCGGCTATGGCTACACCTTC.

As for this clonotype: This may arise from a read error, as a much more abundant clone is one base away. The J gene is TRBJ2-2, the V gene TRBV6-6, with 11 bases matching TRBD2. This CDR3 spans 16 amino acids. Trimming cost V 0 bases and J 7 bases; bases outside gene matches: 4. The V gene's germline CDR1 is MNHNY and CDR2 SVGAGI (reference sequence). CDR3 protein: CASSYSWGLADGELFF. In nucleotides, the CDR3 is TGTGCCAGCAGTTACTCGTGGGGACTAGCGGACGGGGAGCTGTTTTTT.

J is TRBJ1-4 and V is TRBV12-3 or TRBV12-4; tentatively, D is TRBD1 (5 bases). The V and J ends lost 6 bases and 7 bases respectively, with 15 bases between them. The CDR3 totals 14 residues. CDR3 sequence reads: CASSISGLGEKLFF. CDR3 sequence (DNA): TGTGCCAGCAGCATATCAGGGTTGGGTGAAAAACTGTTTTTT.

This clonotype appeared a few times. J is TRBJ2-7 and V is TRBV7-9; TRBD1 matches 9 bases. CDR3 length: 15 residues. Germline V gene sequence: CDR1 SEHNR, CDR2 FQNEAQ (reference sequence). V was clipped by 4 bases and J by 2 bases; unmatched bases: 6. The CDR3 coding sequence is TGTGCCAGCAGCTGGGGACAGGGAGAGGCCTACGAGCAGTACTTC. Protein product: CASSWGQGEAYEQYF.

Many counts were recorded for this clonotype. The genes are TRBV6-1 and TRBJ1-2, with no clear D. The V gene lost 3 bases and the J gene lost 4 bases, with 12 bases spanning the gap. The CDR3 totals 14 residues. The germline V gene has CDR1 MNHNS and CDR2 SASEGT. This CDR3 is CASSDGTELYGYTF. The CDR3 DNA reads TGTGCCAGCAGTGATGGTACAGAACTCTATGGCTACACCTTC.

This chain connects TRBV3-1 to TRBJ1-2; tentative D call: TRBD1 (6 bases). The CDR3 length is 14 residues. CDR1 is LGHDT and CDR2 is YNNKEL in the germline V gene (reference sequence). V lost 0 bases, J lost 11 bases, and 16 bases lay in between. As DNA, the CDR3 is TGTGCCAGCAGCCAAGAAGACAGAAGGGACAAATACACCTTC. Protein product: CASSQEDRRDKYTF.

The genes are TRBV2 and TRBJ1-2, with D unresolved. Between the trimmed V and J ends, which lost 6 bases and 8 bases, there was a span of 16 bases. Germline-derived CDR1 and CDR2 are SNHLY and FYNNEI. The CDR3 runs 13 residues. CDR3 in DNA: TGTGCCAGCAGGACCTTGACGGGTGAGGGCTACACCTTC. Protein product: CASRTLTGEGYTF. The full variable domain, in which reference TRBV2 and TRBJ1-2 provide the parts outside the CDR3, is EPEVTQTPSHQVTQMGQEVILRCVPISNHLYFYWYRQILGQKVEFLVSFYNNEISEKSEIFDDQFSVERPDGSNFTLKIRSTKLEDSAMYFCASRTLTGEGYTFGSGTRLTVV.

This clonotype was counted ten times or more. The chain combines TRBV12-3 or TRBV12-4 with TRBJ2-4, with D perhaps TRBD1 (6 bases). CDR3 length: 15 residues. The V and J ends lost 3 bases and 6 bases respectively, with 15 bases between them. CDR3 coding DNA: TGTGCCAGCAGTTTTAAGGCCGGACAGATAAACATTCAGTACTTC. Its protein is CASSFKAGQINIQYF.

The table lists this clonotype with many counts. The chain carries TRBV11-2 and TRBJ2-5; a weak D match, TRBD2 (5 bases). Trimming left V 1 base short and J 1 base short, with 7 bases between. In germline, CDR1 is SGHAT, CDR2 FQNNGV. This CDR3 has 14 amino acids. CDR3 nucleotides: TGTGCCAGCAGCTTAGCGGGGAGCCAAGAGACCCAGTACTTC. Its protein is CASSLAGSQETQYF.

This clonotype was observed many times. The rearrangement joins TRBV10-1 to TRBJ2-7; possibly TRBD1 for D (5 bases). The CDR3 sequence is 13 residues long. Germline loops: CDR1 WNHNN, CDR2 SYGVQD (reference sequence). The V end was cut by 5 bases, the J end by 1 base, with 9 bases between. DNA of the CDR3: TGCGCCAGCAGTAGGGGTAGATCCTACGAGCAGTACTTC. Its protein product is CASSRGRSYEQYF.

This chain joins TRBV18 and TRBJ1-1; possibly TRBD1 for D (5 bases). V dropped 6 bases and J dropped 5 bases, with 13 bases sitting between them. Germline CDR1 reads KGHSH; CDR2 reads LQKENI. CDR3 size: 13 residues. CDR3 sequence reads: CASSEGRATEAFF. CDR3 nucleotide sequence: TGTGCCAGCTCCGAGGGCAGGGCAACTGAAGCTTTCTTT. Full variable domain (missing parts from reference TRBV18 and TRBJ1-1): NAGVMQNPRHLVRRRGQEARLRCSPMKGHSHVYWYRQLPEEGLKFMVYLQKENIIDESGMPKERFSAEFPKEGPSILRIQQVVRGDSAAYFCASSEGRATEAFFGQGTRLTVV.

This clonotype has more than one count but fewer than ten. J is TRBJ1-1 and V is TRBV14; maybe TRBD1 (6 bases). The V end was cut by 2 bases, the J end by 3 bases, with 7 bases between. Looked up from germline, CDR1 is SGHDN and CDR2 is FVKESK. CDR3 size: 13 residues. The CDR3 nucleotides are TGTGCCAGCAGCCAACAGGGGTACACTGAAGCTTTCTTT. Translated: CASSQQGYTEAFF.

A few counts support this clonotype. This chain connects TRBV9 to TRBJ1-6; the D is unclear. The germline V gene has CDR1 SGDLS and CDR2 YYNGEE. This CDR3 spans 15 amino acids. Trimming took off 0 bases at V and 9 bases at J, with 13 bases between the two ends. CDR3 coding DNA: TGTGCCAGCAGCGTAGCGGGCAGTATCTCTTCACCCCTCCACTTT. Translating gives CASSVAGSISSPLHF.

This clonotype was counted a few times. The chain has TRBV25-1 and TRBJ1-1; D perhaps matches TRBD1 (6 bases). V shed 8 bases and J shed 7 bases, with 11 bases lying between them. CDR3 length: 11 amino acids. From germline, CDR1 is MGHDK and CDR2 SYGVNS. The CDR3 DNA reads TGTGCCAGCCGTACAGGGAATGAAGCTTTCTTT. Amino acids: CASRTGNEAFF. Filled out from reference TRBV25-1 and TRBJ1-1, the complete variable domain reads EADIYQTPRYLVIGTGKKITLECSQTMGHDKMYWYQQDPGMELHLIHYSYGVNSTEKGDLSSESTVSRIRTEHFPLTLESARPSHTSQYLCASRTGNEAFFGQGTRLTVV.

The chain's CDR3 is CASSPPGPQGQYF. For the CDR3, the DNA is TGTGCCAGCTCACCACCGGGACCGCAGGGGCAGTACTTC. This chain uses TRBV18 with TRBJ2-7, with D possibly called TRBD1 or TRBD2 (5 bases each). The CDR3 is 13 amino acids. Germline values: CDR1 KGHSH, CDR2 LQKENI. Trimming took off 0 bases at V and 9 bases at J, with 12 bases between the two ends.

This clonotype has a count of ten or more. This sequence joins TRBV7-9 and TRBJ2-5; TRBD2 might be the D (5 bases). V was cut by 1 base and J by 8 bases, with 17 bases left in between. This CDR3 region has 15 residues. CDR1 SEHNR and CDR2 FQNEAQ come from the germline V gene (reference sequence). The CDR3 is CASSLGVGGERTQYF. DNA for the CDR3: TGTGCCAGCAGCTTAGGCGTTGGTGGGGAGAGAACCCAGTACTTC.

The table lists this clonotype with many counts. The chain recombines TRBV11-2 with TRBJ2-2; no clear D gene. The CDR3 is made up of 15 amino acids. Germline V lookup: CDR1 SGHAT, CDR2 FQNNGV. The germline V and J ends were trimmed by 1 base and 5 bases, with 11 bases remaining between them. CDR3 protein: CASSLGWTATGELFF. CDR3 nucleotide sequence: TGTGCCAGCAGCTTAGGTTGGACCGCGACCGGGGAGCTGTTTTTT.

This clonotype appeared once. This chain links TRBV29-1 with TRBJ1-1; D ambiguous. The germline gives CDR1 SQVTM, CDR2 ANQGSEA. The V gene lost 0 bases and the J gene lost 4 bases, with 6 bases spanning the gap. CDR3 length equals 12 residues. The CDR3 DNA reads as TGCAGCGTTGAAGAGGGAGGCACTGAAGCTTTCTTT. Translated, it gives CSVEEGGTEAFF.

This clonotype came up many times. This sequence joins TRBV15 and TRBJ2-5; 7 bases match TRBD2. Germline loops: CDR1 LNHNV, CDR2 YYDKDF (reference sequence). The CDR3 is 14 residues long. V shed 5 bases and J 7 bases; nucleotides not matched to a gene: 10. In nucleotides, the CDR3 is TGTGCCACCAGCTACAAGGCGGGAGAGGGGACCCAGTACTTC. This sequence encodes CATSYKAGEGTQYF. The full variable domain, rest sourced from reference TRBV15 and TRBJ2-5, is DAMVIQNPRYQVTQFGKPVTLSCSQTLNHNVMYWYQQKSSQAPKLLFHYYDKDFNNEADTPDNFQSRRPNTSFCFLDIRSPGLGDTAMYLCATSYKAGEGTQYFGPGTRLLVL.

This clonotype was seen at least ten times. The rearrangement joins TRBV2 to TRBJ2-2; weak D call: TRBD1 (6 bases). This CDR3 spans 13 amino acids. Trimming pared 9 bases from V and 1 base from J, leaving 9 bases between. Germline assignment: CDR1 SNHLY and CDR2 FYNNEI. Here the CDR3 reads CASRQENTGELFF. DNA for the CDR3: TGTGCCAGTCGACAGGAGAACACCGGGGAGCTGTTTTTT.

A few counts support this clonotype. The chain employs TRBV10-2 and TRBJ2-7; 13 bases fit TRBD2. After removal of 9 bases from V and 5 bases from J, the junction contained 7 bases not matched to a gene. The CDR3 is made up of 14 amino acids. The germline gives CDR1 WSHSY, CDR2 SAAADI. The CDR3: CASETSGRMNEQYF. In DNA, the CDR3 is TGCGCCAGTGAGACTAGCGGGAGGATGAACGAGCAGTACTTC.

This clonotype was observed a single time. This chain connects TRBV7-9 to TRBJ2-2; 8 bases match TRBD2. CDR1 is SEHNR, CDR2 FQNEAQ, per germline (reference sequence). V gave up 7 bases and J gave up 3 bases; unmatched junction bases: 16. The CDR3 is 18 residues long. DNA of the CDR3: TGTGCCAGCATCAAACGGGAGGGGTTCGGTTGGGACACCGGGGAGCTGTTTTTT. Protein: CASIKREGFGWDTGELFF.

The chain recombines TRBV4-2 with TRBJ2-7; no clear D. The CDR3 loop spans 15 amino acids. CDR1 and CDR2 (germline): LGHNA, YNFKEQ. Trimming cost V 1 base and J 3 bases, with 13 bases left between them. The CDR3 reads CASSQVTGPDYEQYF. Written as DNA, the CDR3 is TGTGCCAGCAGCCAAGTCACCGGGCCTGACTACGAGCAGTACTTC.